Below are 32 T cell receptor beta chains sequenced from a single sample in a study of vaccination effects on CD4 cells after COVID-19. These receptors have no identified antigens. TCRdb's copy holds only in-frame clones and misses some; the assay was immunoSEQ multiplex PCR. The sample has 35,000 to 55,000 clones, around 79% seen once. Using viral peptide pools, the ViraFEST assay grew out antigen-specific CD4+ T cells prior to sequencing. Scientists isolated CD4+ T cells after a roughly ten-day culture period ended. Convalescent patients had PCR-confirmed SARS-CoV-2 infection between March and December 2020. The source material was CD4+ T cells from PBMCs cultured with a peptide pool, sampled before COVID-19 vaccination. All receptors derive from a human donor who had a prior SARS-CoV-2 infection.

The chain recombines TRBV7-9 with TRBJ2-1; D unclear. Trimming pared 6 bases from V and 5 bases from J, leaving 5 bases between. The CDR3 consists of 11 residues. CDR1 is SEHNR, CDR2 FQNEAQ, per germline (reference sequence). The CDR3 sequence is CASSQHNEQFF. For the CDR3, the DNA is TGTGCCAGCAGTCAGCACAATGAGCAGTTCTTC.

This chain joins TRBV2 and TRBJ2-7; 13 bases fit TRBD2. The CDR3 loop spans 14 amino acids. The trim removed 6 bases at V and 1 base at J, leaving 0 bases unmatched. Per the germline V gene, CDR1 is SNHLY and CDR2 is FYNNEI. CDR3 in amino acids: CASRGLAGSYEQYF. The DNA of the CDR3 is TGTGCCAGCAGGGGACTAGCGGGGTCCTACGAGCAGTACTTC.

This clone was recorded only once. CDR3 loop: CASSIGLRGVPTKETQYF. Written as DNA, the CDR3 is TGTGCCAGTAGTATAGGCCTAAGGGGTGTCCCGACGAAGGAGACCCAGTACTTC. The V gene is TRBV19, the J gene TRBJ2-5; weak D call: TRBD1 (5 bases). CDR3 length: 18 residues. CDR1 and CDR2 (germline): LNHDA, SQIVND (reference sequence). V dropped 1 base and J dropped 5 bases, with 23 bases sitting between them.

The chain has TRBV6-1 and TRBJ2-3; weak D call: TRBD2 (6 bases). From germline, CDR1 is MNHNS and CDR2 SASEGT. The CDR3 extends over 17 amino acids. Between the trimmed V and J ends, which lost 1 base and 5 bases, there was a span of 19 bases. The CDR3, as DNA: TGTGCCAGCAGTGAAGTCTGGGGACTCTATCAGGGAGATACGCAGTATTTT. It is translated as CASSEVWGLYQGDTQYF.

This sequence joins TRBV7-2 and TRBJ1-1; D gene unclear. The CDR3 spans 13 residues. CDR1 is SGHTA and CDR2 is FQGNSA in the germline V gene. Trimming shortened V by 1 base and J by 7 bases, and 10 bases separated the two germline ends. The CDR3 region is CASSLGHTDEAFF. The CDR3 coding sequence is TGTGCCAGCAGCTTAGGGCACACCGATGAAGCTTTCTTT.

The chain links TRBV5-1 to TRBJ1-1; no clear D. CDR3 size: 15 residues. Germline-derived CDR1 and CDR2 are SGHRS and YFSETQ. V was cut by 0 bases and J by 0 bases, with 9 bases left in between. The CDR3 here is CASSLDSIMNTEAFF. The CDR3 region has the DNA TGCGCCAGCAGCTTGGACAGTATTATGAACACTGAAGCTTTCTTT.

The chain joins TRBV5-5 to TRBJ1-1; a weak D match, TRBD1 (5 bases). Trimming pared 4 bases from V and 3 bases from J, leaving 16 bases between. Per germline, CDR1 SGHKS and CDR2 YYEKEE (reference sequence). This CDR3 contains 15 residues. CDR3 amino acids: CASSRARVGDTEAFF. For the CDR3, the DNA is TGTGCCAGCAGCAGGGCCAGGGTTGGGGACACTGAAGCTTTCTTT.

This clone was observed once. The V and J genes are TRBV5-5 and TRBJ2-1; 7 bases match TRBD1. CDR3 length: 14 amino acids. The V gene's germline CDR1 is SGHKS and CDR2 YYEKEE (reference sequence). Trimming took 3 bases from V and 5 from J; bases not matched to a gene: 5. Written as DNA, the CDR3 is TGTGCCAGCAGCTACCCGGGACAGAACAATGAGCAGTTCTTC. Translation gives CASSYPGQNNEQFF.

The rearrangement joins TRBV27 to TRBJ2-7, with a weak D call TRBD1 (6 bases). Trimming stripped 0 bases from V and 0 bases from J, with 9 bases between. CDR3 size: 15 residues. The germline V gene encodes CDR1 MNHEY and CDR2 SMNVEV (reference sequence). CDR3 amino acids: CASSLSTGSSYEQYF. CDR3 DNA sequence: TGTGCCAGCAGTTTATCCACAGGGAGCTCCTACGAGCAGTACTTC.

The chain recombines TRBV3-1 (or the pseudogene TRBV3-2) with TRBJ2-7, with 9 bases aligning to TRBD2. CDR3 length: 14 amino acids. Germline V gene data show CDR1 as LGHDT and CDR2 as YNNKEL (reference sequence). V lost 3 bases, J lost 0 bases, and 0 bases stayed unmatched. CDR3 sequence reads: CASSQTSGSYEQYF. Here the CDR3 DNA reads TGTGCCAGCAGCCAGACTAGCGGCTCCTACGAGCAGTACTTC.

This clone was detected once. The chain couples TRBV11-3 to TRBJ2-1; D remains unclear. CDR3 length: 13 residues. V was trimmed by 1 base and J by 8 bases, leaving 9 bases between them. Germline V gives CDR1 SGHNT, CDR2 YENEEA. CDR3 sequence (DNA): TGTGCCAGCAGCTTAGGGGGTTTGGATGAGCAGTTCTTC. Translated: CASSLGGLDEQFF.

The chain employs TRBV30 and TRBJ2-3, with unresolved D. Trimming took off 0 bases at V and 0 bases at J, with 4 bases between the two ends. The CDR3 covers 13 residues. CDR1 and CDR2 from the germline V gene are GTSNPN and SVGIG (reference sequence). The CDR3 sequence is CAWSVRSTDTQYF. Here the CDR3 DNA reads TGTGCCTGGAGTGTACGTAGCACAGATACGCAGTATTTT.

This clone was picked up a small number of times. The chain has TRBV18 and TRBJ2-7, with TRBD2 matching over 15 bases. Per germline, CDR1 KGHSH and CDR2 LQKENI. Losses at the gene ends were 3 bases for V and 6 bases for J; bases not matched to a gene: 3. The CDR3 sequence is 15 residues long. CDR3 in amino acids: CASSPRTSGRGEQYF. For the CDR3, the DNA is TGTGCCAGCTCACCCAGGACTAGCGGGAGGGGCGAGCAGTACTTC.

The rearrangement joins TRBV2 to TRBJ2-7; 9 bases map to TRBD2. CDR3 length: 15 residues. The ends lost 2 bases at V and 4 bases at J; junction bases unmatched: 6. Germline values: CDR1 SNHLY, CDR2 FYNNEI. This CDR3 is CASSEPSGRIYEQYF. The DNA of the CDR3 is TGTGCCAGCAGTGAACCGAGCGGGAGGATTTACGAGCAGTACTTC.

The chain is built from TRBV24-1 and TRBJ1-6, with D hard to call. The CDR3 has 14 amino acids. The V and J ends lost 4 bases and 10 bases respectively, with 13 bases between them. Germline V lookup: CDR1 KGHDR, CDR2 SFDVKD. The CDR3 here is CATSETGSGSPLHF. Here the CDR3 DNA reads TGTGCCACCAGTGAAACCGGTTCGGGCTCACCCCTCCACTTT.

The chain's CDR3 is CASRDRGWVRKNTGELFF. The CDR3 DNA follows: TGTGCCAGTAGGGACAGGGGATGGGTGCGGAAAAACACCGGGGAGCTGTTTTTT. The chain links TRBV19 to TRBJ2-2, with TRBD1 matching over 9 bases. CDR1 is LNHDA and CDR2 is SQIVND in the germline V gene (reference sequence). The V gene end was trimmed by 6 bases and the J gene end by 2 bases; junction bases not matched to a gene: 13. This CDR3 is 18 amino acids long.

The CDR3 protein is CASSLASRIPTRTNEKLFF. In nucleotides, the CDR3 is TGTGCCAGCAGCTTAGCCTCTCGGATCCCGACGAGAACTAATGAAAAACTGTTTTTT. The genes are TRBV11-2 and TRBJ1-4; unclear D gene. CDR3 length equals 19 residues. Trimming removed 1 base from V and 1 base from J, with 19 bases in between. Germline V lookup: CDR1 SGHAT, CDR2 FQNNGV.

This sequence joins TRBV5-1 and TRBJ2-5; the D is unclear. CDR3 length: 13 residues. Per the germline V gene, CDR1 is SGHRS and CDR2 is YFSETQ. Trimming left V 0 bases short and J 3 bases short, with 6 bases between. CDR3 amino acids: CASSLGAEETQYF. The CDR3 nucleotides are TGCGCCAGCAGCTTGGGGGCAGAAGAGACCCAGTACTTC.

This clone was seen once. The chain combines TRBV6-4 with TRBJ1-1, with unresolved D. The V and J ends lost 0 bases and 3 bases respectively, with 14 bases between them. The germline CDR1 and CDR2 sequences are MRHNA and SNTAGT. The length of the CDR3 is 16 residues. DNA of the CDR3: TGTGCCAGCAGTGACTCGCCTACAGCTTCTTACACTGAAGCTTTCTTT. The encoded protein is CASSDSPTASYTEAFF.

The chain is built from TRBV9 and TRBJ2-2; 7 bases match TRBD2. Germline V gives CDR1 SGDLS, CDR2 YYNGEE. The junction had 4 bases not matched to a gene; V was cut back by 1 base and J by 4 bases. The CDR3 has 15 amino acids. Here the CDR3 reads CASSVSGTPTGELFF. The CDR3 coding sequence is TGTGCCAGCAGCGTAAGCGGGACGCCCACCGGGGAGCTGTTTTTT.

This chain joins TRBV7-2 and TRBJ2-1; perhaps TRBD2 as D (5 bases). Trimming removed 0 bases at V and 10 bases at J, with 10 bases between. Germline lookup yields CDR1 SGHTA and CDR2 FQGNSA. The CDR3 extends over 13 amino acids. CDR3 nucleotide sequence: TGTGCCAGCAGCTTAGCGAACGGGGTCGAGCAGTTCTTC. Residues: CASSLANGVEQFF.

This clone came up a few times. The V gene is TRBV7-6, the J gene TRBJ2-2, with 10 bases aligning to TRBD2. Trimming at V came to 3 bases and at J to 6 bases, leaving 7 bases not matched to a gene. The germline V gene encodes CDR1 SGHVS and CDR2 FNYEAQ. The CDR3 has 16 residues. CDR3 nucleotide sequence: TGTGCCAGCAGCTTGCTAGCGGGAGTATCCCCCGGGGAGCTGTTTTTT. Amino acids: CASSLLAGVSPGELFF.

This clone has a single count. The chain recombines TRBV18 with TRBJ1-3, with 9 bases aligning to TRBD1. The CDR3 extends over 18 amino acids. The V and J ends lost 3 bases and 5 bases, in that order; junction bases with no gene match: 14. Looked up from germline, CDR1 is KGHSH and CDR2 is LQKENI. The CDR3 DNA reads as TGTGCCAGCTCACCTATAACCGTTCGGGGACAGGGTCGAAACACCATATATTTT. Its translation is CASSPITVRGQGRNTIYF.

This clone was detected only a few times. The CDR3 protein is CASSLAYDTQYF. DNA for the CDR3: TGTGCCAGCAGCTTAGCCTACGATACGCAGTATTTT. The J gene is TRBJ2-3, the V gene TRBV7-2; no clear D gene. The CDR3 sequence is 12 residues long. Germline CDR1 is SGHTA and CDR2 is FQGNSA. The V end lost 0 bases, the J end lost 6 bases, and 4 bases lay between the germline ends.

J is TRBJ2-3 and V is TRBV19, with D perhaps assigned TRBD1 or TRBD2 (5 bases each). This CDR3 is 16 amino acids long. The germline V and J ends were trimmed by 4 bases and 3 bases, with 17 bases remaining between them. The germline CDR1 and CDR2 sequences are LNHDA and SQIVND (reference sequence). This chain's CDR3 is CASSRGTARVTDTQYF. CDR3 coding DNA: TGTGCCAGTAGTAGAGGGACGGCACGAGTAACAGATACGCAGTATTTT.

The chain is built from TRBV19 and TRBJ1-1; tentatively, D is TRBD1 (6 bases). The germline CDR1 and CDR2 sequences are LNHDA and SQIVND (reference sequence). The CDR3 consists of 16 residues. Trimming pared 1 base from V and 4 bases from J, leaving 16 bases between. In DNA, the CDR3 is TGTGCCAGTAGTATAGGGGCCACAGGGCGCGGCACTGAAGCTTTCTTT. This sequence encodes CASSIGATGRGTEAFF.

This clone was observed a few times. The chain combines TRBV19 with TRBJ1-4; D unclear. V was clipped by 4 bases and J by 7 bases, with 16 bases between them. Germline loops: CDR1 LNHDA, CDR2 SQIVND (reference sequence). This CDR3 region has 15 residues. The CDR3 loop reads CASSNTGIRTEKLFF. CDR3 in DNA: TGTGCCAGTAGTAACACCGGGATCAGGACTGAAAAACTGTTTTTT.

V is TRBV7-5 and J is TRBJ2-2. TRBV7-5 is a documented pseudogene. The CDR3 loop spans 15 amino acids. This CDR3 reads CARSFGRRNTGELFF. The CDR3 nucleotides are TGTGCCAGAAGCTTCGGGCGGAGGAACACCGGGGAGCTGTTTTTT.

The chain employs TRBV6-2 or TRBV6-3 and TRBJ2-7; 7 bases map to TRBD2. This CDR3 spans 12 amino acids. V was pared by 2 bases and J by 9 bases, with 4 bases of the junction left unmatched. CDR1 and CDR2 from the germline V gene are MNHEY and SVGEGT. DNA for the CDR3: TGTGCCAGCAGTTACACTAGCGAAGCGCAGTACTTC. It specifies CASSYTSEAQYF.

CDR3 amino acids: CASSLKGITEAFF. For the CDR3, the DNA is TGTGCCAGCAGCTTAAAAGGGATCACTGAAGCTTTCTTT. The chain combines TRBV7-3 with TRBJ1-1, with D unclear. V shed 1 base and J shed 4 bases, with 7 bases lying between them. CDR1 is SGHTA, CDR2 FQGTGA, per germline. This CDR3 is built from 13 residues.

This chain links TRBV4-2 with TRBJ2-5; no clear D gene. V was cut by 2 bases and J by 5 bases, with 12 bases left in between. The germline V gene encodes CDR1 LGHNA and CDR2 YNFKEQ. The CDR3 is 14 amino acids. The CDR3 nucleotides are TGTGCCAGCAGCCAATACCAGCTTGGGGAGACCCAGTACTTC. It specifies CASSQYQLGETQYF.

The chain joins TRBV29-1 to TRBJ2-3, with a possible D match to TRBD2 (5 bases). The germline V gene has CDR1 SQVTM and CDR2 ANQGSEA. V lost 2 bases and J lost 6, with 12 bases in between. The CDR3 runs 13 residues. The CDR3 DNA sequence: TGCAGCGTTGAATGGACTGCCGCGGATACGCAGTATTTT. Translation gives CSVEWTAADTQYF.